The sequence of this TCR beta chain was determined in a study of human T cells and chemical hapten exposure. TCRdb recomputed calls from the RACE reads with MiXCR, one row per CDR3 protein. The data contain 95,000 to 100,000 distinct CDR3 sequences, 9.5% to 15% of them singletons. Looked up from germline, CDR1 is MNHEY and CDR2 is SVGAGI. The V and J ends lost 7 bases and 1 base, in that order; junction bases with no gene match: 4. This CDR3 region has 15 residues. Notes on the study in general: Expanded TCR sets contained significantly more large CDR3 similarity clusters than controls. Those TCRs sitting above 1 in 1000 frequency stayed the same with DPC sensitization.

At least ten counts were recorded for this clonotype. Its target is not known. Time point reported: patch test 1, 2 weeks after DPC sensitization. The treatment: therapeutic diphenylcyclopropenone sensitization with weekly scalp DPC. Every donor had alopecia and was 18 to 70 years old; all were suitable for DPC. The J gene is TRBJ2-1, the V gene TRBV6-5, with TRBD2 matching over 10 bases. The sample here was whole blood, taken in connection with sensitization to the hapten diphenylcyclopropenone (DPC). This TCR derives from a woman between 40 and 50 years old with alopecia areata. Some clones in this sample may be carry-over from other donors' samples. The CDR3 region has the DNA TGTGCCAGCAAGATGACTAGCGGGTCCTACAATGAGCAGTTCTTC. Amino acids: CASKMTSGSYNEQFF.